This TCR beta chain was recovered during a study of naive and memory T cell subsets. Two oligonucleotides, mixed equimolar, formed the beta constant-region primer covering TRBC1 and TRBC2. Ligated cDNA was amplified by four rounds of PCR with nested alpha and beta constant-region primers and SP2. Ligation attached a single-stranded oligonucleotide with a 12-nucleotide UMI and the SP2 primer to the cDNA 3' end. TCRdb reprocessed the UMI-ligation and nested PCR reads with MiXCR, giving one entry per CDR3 protein. The top ten hold roughly 0.86% of the sample, which has about 120,000 distinct CDR3 sequences, approximately 37% seen once. V lost 0 bases and J 11 bases, leaving 16 bases between the germline ends. This CDR3 contains 14 residues. CD4 T cells were positively selected, then CD8 T cells from the CD4-negative fraction. Four subsets defined by CD45RA and CD27 were sorted after CD3, CD4, CD8 and live/dead staining.

A few counts support this clonotype. What it binds is not known. The study, taken as a whole, reports: Clonotypes here are unpaired alpha or beta chain sequences.

The source is a human donor in good health. V and J are TRBV12-3 or TRBV12-4 and TRBJ1-1; no firm D call. The source material was central memory CD4+ T cells from blood. CDR3 sequence: CASSLAGWGETAFF. For the CDR3, the DNA is TGTGCCAGCAGTTTAGCGGGTTGGGGAGAAACGGCTTTCTTT.